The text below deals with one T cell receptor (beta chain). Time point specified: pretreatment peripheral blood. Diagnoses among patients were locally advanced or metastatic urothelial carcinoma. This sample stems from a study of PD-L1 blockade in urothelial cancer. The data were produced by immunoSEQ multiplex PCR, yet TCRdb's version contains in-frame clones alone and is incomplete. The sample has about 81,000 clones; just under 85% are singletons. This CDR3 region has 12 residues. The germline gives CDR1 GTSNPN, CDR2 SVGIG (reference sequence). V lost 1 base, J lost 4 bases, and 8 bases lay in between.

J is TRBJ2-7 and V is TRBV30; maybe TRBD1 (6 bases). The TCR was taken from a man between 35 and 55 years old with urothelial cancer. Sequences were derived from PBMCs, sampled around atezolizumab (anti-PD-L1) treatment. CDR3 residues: CAWSAQGYEQYF. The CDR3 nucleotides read TGTGCCTGGAGTGCCCAGGGGTACGAGCAGTACTTC.